This T cell receptor beta chain was profiled in a study of blood T cells in healthy people across ages. For the study at large: About one barcoded beta molecule was captured per two T cells (by template switching).

The use of a sample-barcoded 5' primer and a J-beta primer mix characterized a second PCR of roughly 6 to 12 cycles. CDR3-containing paired-end reads numbered at least 2.5 million in each sample. One entry per CDR3 protein results from TCRdb running MiXCR on the 5' RACE reads. The data hold some 790,000 distinct CDR3 sequences, with 25% to 35% observed a single time. CDR3 length: 18 amino acids. V lost 4 bases to trimming and J lost 7 bases; unmatched junction nucleotides: 10. The V gene's germline CDR1 is LGHNA and CDR2 YSLEER. This clonotype was detected many times. What it recognizes is unknown. Study results and limitations: PBMCs were not sorted, which prevented a conclusive comparison of naive versus antigen-experienced cells. Age showed a roughly linear inverse relationship with TCR beta diversity per million T cells.

This chain uses TRBV4-3 with TRBJ2-1; 16 bases agree with TRBD2. Sequencing input: blood. The source of this sequence is a woman over 75 in good health. As DNA, the CDR3 is TGCGCCAGCAGCCCGGGGACTAGCGGGGGGGCTTGGAAAAATGAGCAGTTCTTC. This encodes CASSPGTSGGAWKNEQFF.